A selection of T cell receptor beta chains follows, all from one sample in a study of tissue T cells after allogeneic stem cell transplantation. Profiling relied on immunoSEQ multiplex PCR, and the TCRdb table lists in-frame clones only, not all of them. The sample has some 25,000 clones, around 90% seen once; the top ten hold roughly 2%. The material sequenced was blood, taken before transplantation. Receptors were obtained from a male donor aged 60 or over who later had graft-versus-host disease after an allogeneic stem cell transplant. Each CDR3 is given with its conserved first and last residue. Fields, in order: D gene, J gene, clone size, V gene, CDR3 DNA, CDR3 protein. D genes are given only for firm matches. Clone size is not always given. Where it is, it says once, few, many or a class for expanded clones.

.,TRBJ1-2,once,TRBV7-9,TGTGCCAGCAGCTTACTTGCGCGACAGGCCCCTTCTAACTATGGCTACACCTTC,CASSLLARQAPSNYGYTF
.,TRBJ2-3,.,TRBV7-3,TGTGCCAGCAGTTCCACTCGAGATACGCAGTATTTT,CASSSTRDTQYF
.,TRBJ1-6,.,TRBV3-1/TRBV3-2,TGTGCCAGCAGCCCCGAGTCGGAGCTCCGTAATTCACCCCTCCACTTT,CASSPESELRNSPLHF
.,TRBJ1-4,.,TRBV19,TGTGCCAGTAGGTGGGGGGGGCAAGATGAAAAACTGTTTTTT,CASRWGGQDEKLFF
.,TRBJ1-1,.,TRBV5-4,TGTGCCAGCAGCGAGGACCTAAGGGGGAACACTGAAGCTTTCTTT,CASSEDLRGNTEAFF
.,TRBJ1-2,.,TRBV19,TGTGCCAGTAGTACTCCCCGGAATAACTATGGCTACACCTTC,CASSTPRNNYGYTF
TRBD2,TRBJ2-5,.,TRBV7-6,TGTGCCAGCAGCCAAACTAGCGGGGCCGAGACCCAGTACTTC,CASSQTSGAETQYF
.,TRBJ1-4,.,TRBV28,TGTGCCAGCAGTTTGGGCGGCTCTAATGAAAAACTGTTTTTT,CASSLGGSNEKLFF
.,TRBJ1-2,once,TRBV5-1,TGCGCCAGCAGCTTGGCCGGGGAATATGGCTACACCTTC,CASSLAGEYGYTF
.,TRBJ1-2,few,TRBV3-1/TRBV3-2,TGTGCCAGCAGCCAAGAAGCAGCTGCTAACTATGGCTACACCTTC,CASSQEAAANYGYTF
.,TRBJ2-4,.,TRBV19,TGTGCCAGTAGTATAGGATCGGCAGGCGACTTAAAAAACATTCAGTACTTC,CASSIGSAGDLKNIQYF
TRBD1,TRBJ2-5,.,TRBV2,TGTGCCAGCAGCGAGGGAGTAGACAGGGGGTGGGAGACCCAGTACTTC,CASSEGVDRGWETQYF
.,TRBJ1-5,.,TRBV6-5,TGTGCCAGCACTCAGAGGGGGGATAGCAATCAGCCCCAGCATTTT,CASTQRGDSNQPQHF
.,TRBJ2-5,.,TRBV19,TGTGCCAGTAGATCGACAGGGAGGGGGGAGACCCAGTACTTC,CASRSTGRGETQYF
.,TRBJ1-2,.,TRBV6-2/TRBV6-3,TGTGCCAGCAGTCAAGACCTGAGAGGCTACACCTTC,CASSQDLRGYTF
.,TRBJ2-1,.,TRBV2,TGTGCCAGCAGTGAGCGACTCTCCTACAATGAGCAGTTCTTC,CASSERLSYNEQFF
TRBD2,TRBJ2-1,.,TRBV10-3,TGTGCCATCAGTGACGGGGCGGGAGGGCCGGATTCAACCTACAATGAGCAGTTCTTC,CAISDGAGGPDSTYNEQFF
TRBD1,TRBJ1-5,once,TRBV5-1,TGCGCCAGCAGCCCTTGGACAGGAACAAATCAGCCCCAGCATTTT,CASSPWTGTNQPQHF
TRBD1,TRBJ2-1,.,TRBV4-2,TGTGCCAGCAGCCAAGTATGGAAGACAGGGGACTCCTACAATGAGCAGTTCTTC,CASSQVWKTGDSYNEQFF
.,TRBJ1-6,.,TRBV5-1,TGCGCCAGCAGCTTGGCAGGGGTCTGGGGTAATTCACCCCTCCACTTT,CASSLAGVWGNSPLHF
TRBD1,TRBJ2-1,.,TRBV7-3,TGTGCCAGCAGCCCATACCCCGCGCGACAGGGCTACAATGAGCAGTTCTTC,CASSPYPARQGYNEQFF
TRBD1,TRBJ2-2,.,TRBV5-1,TGCGCCAGCAGCGGACAGCCTACAGACAGGGGTAAAAACACCGGGGAGCTGTTTTTT,CASSGQPTDRGKNTGELFF
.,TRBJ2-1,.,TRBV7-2,TGTGCCAGCAGCTTAGTTAGCGGCAGAAATAATGAGCAGTTCTTC,CASSLVSGRNNEQFF
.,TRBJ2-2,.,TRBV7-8,TGTGCCAGCAGCCCACGTATTGGGCGATCGAACACCGGGGAGCTGTTTTTT,CASSPRIGRSNTGELFF
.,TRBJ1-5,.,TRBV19,TGTGCCAGTAGTATTTTGCAGAACAATCAGCCCCAGCATTTT,CASSILQNNQPQHF
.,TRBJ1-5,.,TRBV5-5,TGTGCCAGCAGCTCCGGACAGTATAGCAATCAGCCCCAGCATTTT,CASSSGQYSNQPQHF
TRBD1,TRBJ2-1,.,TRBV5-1,TGCGCCAGCAGCTTGGGGACAGGGTACGGTGAGCAGTTCTTC,CASSLGTGYGEQFF
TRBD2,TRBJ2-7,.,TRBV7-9,TGTGCCAGCAGCCCCCGTATAGGTAGCGGGGGGGTGCAGTACTTC,CASSPRIGSGGVQYF
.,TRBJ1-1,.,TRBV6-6,TGTGCCAGCATCATACTACAGGGACGGTCTGAAGCTTTCTTT,CASIILQGRSEAFF
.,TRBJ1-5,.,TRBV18,TGTGCCAGCTCGGTCGACAGAGATCAGCCCCAGCATTTT,CASSVDRDQPQHF
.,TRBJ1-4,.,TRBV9,TGTGCCAGCAGCGTAACGGGGACTAATGAAAAACTGTTTTTT,CASSVTGTNEKLFF
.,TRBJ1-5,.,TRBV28,TGTGCCAGCAGCCTGACAAATCAGCCCCAGCATTTT,CASSLTNQPQHF
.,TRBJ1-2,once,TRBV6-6,TGTGCCAGCAGGATACAGGGATCGTCCTATGGCTACACCTTC,CASRIQGSSYGYTF
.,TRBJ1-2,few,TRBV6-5,TGTGCCAGCACCTACGGTGGAGGTGGCTACACCTTC,CASTYGGGGYTF
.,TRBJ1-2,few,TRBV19,TGTGCCAGTAGCCGCCTGGACGGAGGGCGAGGGGGCTACACCTTC,CASSRLDGGRGGYTF
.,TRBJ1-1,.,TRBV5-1,TGCGCCAGCAGCGCGGGGGACGGACTACGTGAAGCTTTCTTT,CASSAGDGLREAFF
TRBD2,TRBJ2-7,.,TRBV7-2,TGTGCCAGCAGCTTAGGGGCGGGGGGACCCTACGAGCAGTACTTC,CASSLGAGGPYEQYF
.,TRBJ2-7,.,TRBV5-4,TGTGCCAGCAGCTTGCCGTTGAACGAGCAGTACTTC,CASSLPLNEQYF
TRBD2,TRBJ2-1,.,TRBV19,TGTGCCAGTAGTATCGGGCAAGCGGGAGGGCCGGATTACAATGAGCAGTTCTTC,CASSIGQAGGPDYNEQFF
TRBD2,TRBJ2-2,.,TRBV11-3,TGTGCCAGCAGCGGGCTAGCGGGATCGACGGGGGAGCTGTTTTTT,CASSGLAGSTGELFF
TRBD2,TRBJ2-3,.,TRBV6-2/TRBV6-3,TGTGCCAGCAGTTGGATACCGGGACTAGCGGTTATAACGCAGTATTTT,CASSWIPGLAVITQYF
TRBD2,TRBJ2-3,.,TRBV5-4,TGTGCCAGCAGCTCCCTATCGGCTAGCGGGGGCACAGATACGCAGTATTTT,CASSSLSASGGTDTQYF
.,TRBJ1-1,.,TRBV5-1,TGCGCCAGCAGCTTGGTAGAGGGTGAAGCTTTCTTT,CASSLVEGEAFF
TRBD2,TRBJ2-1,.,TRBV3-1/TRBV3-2,TGTGCCAGCAGCCAAGGACCTAGCGGGACGAATTACAATGAGCAGTTCTTC,CASSQGPSGTNYNEQFF
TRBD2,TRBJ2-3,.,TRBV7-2,TGTGCCAGCAGCTTTTGGCGGGGGGCAGATACGCAGTATTTT,CASSFWRGADTQYF
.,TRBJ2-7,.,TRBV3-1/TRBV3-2,TGTGCCAGCAGCCAAGAATTCGAGCAGTACTTC,CASSQEFEQYF
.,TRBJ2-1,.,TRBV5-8,TGTGCCAGCAGCTTGACTTCCGACCACAATGAGCAGTTCTTC,CASSLTSDHNEQFF
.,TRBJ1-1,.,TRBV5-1,TGCGCCAGCAGCTTGGAGGGGACGGAGCTCGCTGAAGCTTTCTTT,CASSLEGTELAEAFF
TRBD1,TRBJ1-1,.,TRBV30,TGTGCCTGGAGTGTACCCAAGACAGGGGCCCGGGACACTGAAGCTTTCTTT,CAWSVPKTGARDTEAFF
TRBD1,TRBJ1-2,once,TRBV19,TGTGCCAGTAGTATAGGTGGACAGGGCATATCCTATGGCTACACCTTC,CASSIGGQGISYGYTF